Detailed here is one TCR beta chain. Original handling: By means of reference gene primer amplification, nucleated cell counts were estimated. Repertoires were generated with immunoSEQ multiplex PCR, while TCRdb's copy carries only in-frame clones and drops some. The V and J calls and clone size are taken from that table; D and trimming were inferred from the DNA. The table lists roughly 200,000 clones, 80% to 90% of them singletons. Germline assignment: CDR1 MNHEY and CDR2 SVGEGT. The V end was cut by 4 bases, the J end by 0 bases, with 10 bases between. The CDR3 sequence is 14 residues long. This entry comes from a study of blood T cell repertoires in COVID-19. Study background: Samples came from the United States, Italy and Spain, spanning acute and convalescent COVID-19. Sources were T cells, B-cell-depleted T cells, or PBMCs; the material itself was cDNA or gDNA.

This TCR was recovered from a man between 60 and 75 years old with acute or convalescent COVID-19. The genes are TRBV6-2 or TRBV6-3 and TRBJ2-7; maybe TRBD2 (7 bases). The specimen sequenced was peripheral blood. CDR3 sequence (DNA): TGTGCCAGCAGTTCCGCGGGGGCCTCCTACGAGCAGTACTTC. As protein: CASSSAGASYEQYF.